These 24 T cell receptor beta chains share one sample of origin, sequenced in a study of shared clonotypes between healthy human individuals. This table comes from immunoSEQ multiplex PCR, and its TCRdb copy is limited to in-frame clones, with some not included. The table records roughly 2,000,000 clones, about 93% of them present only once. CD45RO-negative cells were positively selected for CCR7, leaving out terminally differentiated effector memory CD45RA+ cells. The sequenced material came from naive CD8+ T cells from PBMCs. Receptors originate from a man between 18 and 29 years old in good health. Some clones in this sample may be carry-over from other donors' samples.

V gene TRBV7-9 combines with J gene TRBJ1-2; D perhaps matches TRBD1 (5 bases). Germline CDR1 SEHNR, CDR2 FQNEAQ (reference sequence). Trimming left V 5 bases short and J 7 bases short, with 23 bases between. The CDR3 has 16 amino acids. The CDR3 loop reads CASSPQAQSMVGGYTF. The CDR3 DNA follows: TGTGCCAGCAGCCCACAGGCCCAGAGCATGGTTGGTGGCTACACCTTC.

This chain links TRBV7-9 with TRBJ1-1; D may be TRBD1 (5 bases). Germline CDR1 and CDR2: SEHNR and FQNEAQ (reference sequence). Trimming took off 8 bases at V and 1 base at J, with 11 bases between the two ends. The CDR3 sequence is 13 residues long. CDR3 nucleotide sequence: TGTGCCAGCCTAGGACACGGGAACACTGAAGCTTTCTTT. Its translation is CASLGHGNTEAFF.

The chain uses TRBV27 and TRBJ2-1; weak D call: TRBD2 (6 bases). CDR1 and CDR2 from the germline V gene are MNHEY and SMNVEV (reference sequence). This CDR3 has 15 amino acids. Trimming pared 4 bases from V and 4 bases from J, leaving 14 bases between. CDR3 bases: TGTGCCAGCAGTTCCCCCCGGGAGCATTACAATGAGCAGTTCTTC. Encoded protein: CASSSPREHYNEQFF.

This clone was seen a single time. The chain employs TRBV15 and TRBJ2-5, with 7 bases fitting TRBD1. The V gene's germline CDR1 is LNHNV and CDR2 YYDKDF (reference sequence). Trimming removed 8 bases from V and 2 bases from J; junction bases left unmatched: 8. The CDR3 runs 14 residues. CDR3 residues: CATGTADTQETQYF. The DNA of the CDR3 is TGTGCCACCGGGACAGCCGATACTCAAGAGACCCAGTACTTC.

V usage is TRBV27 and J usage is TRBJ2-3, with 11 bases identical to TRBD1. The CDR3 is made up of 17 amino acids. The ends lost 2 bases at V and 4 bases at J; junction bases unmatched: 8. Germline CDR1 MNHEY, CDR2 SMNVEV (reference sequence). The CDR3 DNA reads TGTGCCAGCAGTTTACTCCAGGACAGGGGGCTTGCAGATACGCAGTATTTT. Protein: CASSLLQDRGLADTQYF.

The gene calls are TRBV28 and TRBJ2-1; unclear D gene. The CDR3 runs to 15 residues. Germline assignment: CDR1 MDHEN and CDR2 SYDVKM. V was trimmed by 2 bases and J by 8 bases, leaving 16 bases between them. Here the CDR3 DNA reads TGTGCCAGCAGTTTAGGCCAGGCCATGCCCGATGAGCAGTTCTTC. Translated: CASSLGQAMPDEQFF.

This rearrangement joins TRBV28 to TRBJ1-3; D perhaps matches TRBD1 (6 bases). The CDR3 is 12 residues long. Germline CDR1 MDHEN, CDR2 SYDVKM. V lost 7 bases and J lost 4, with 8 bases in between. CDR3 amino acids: CASKGQGNTIYF. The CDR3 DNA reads TGTGCCAGCAAAGGACAGGGAAACACCATATATTTT. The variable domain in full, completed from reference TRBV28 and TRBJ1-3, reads DVKVTQSSRYLVKRTGEKVFLECVQDMDHENMFWYRQDPGLGLRLIYFSYDVKMKEKGDIPEGYSVSREKKERFSLILESASTNQTSMYLCASKGQGNTIYFGEGSWLTVV.

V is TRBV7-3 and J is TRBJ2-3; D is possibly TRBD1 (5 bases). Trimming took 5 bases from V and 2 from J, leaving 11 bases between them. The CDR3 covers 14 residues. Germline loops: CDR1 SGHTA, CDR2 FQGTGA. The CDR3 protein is CASSPLGATDTQYF. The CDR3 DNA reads TGTGCCAGCAGCCCCCTAGGGGCCACAGATACGCAGTATTTT.

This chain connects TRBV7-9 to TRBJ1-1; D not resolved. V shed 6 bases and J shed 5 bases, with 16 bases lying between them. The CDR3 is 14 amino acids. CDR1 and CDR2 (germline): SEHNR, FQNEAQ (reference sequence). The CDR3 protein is CASRSGIEWTEAFF. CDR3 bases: TGTGCCAGCAGGTCCGGGATCGAGTGGACTGAAGCTTTCTTT.

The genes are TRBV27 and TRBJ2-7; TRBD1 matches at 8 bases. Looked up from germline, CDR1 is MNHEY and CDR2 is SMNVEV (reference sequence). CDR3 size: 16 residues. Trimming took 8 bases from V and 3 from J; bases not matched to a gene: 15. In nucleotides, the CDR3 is TGTGCCAGCCTTCCCAAGAGAGGGGACAGGATCTACGAGCAGTACTTC. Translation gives CASLPKRGDRIYEQYF.

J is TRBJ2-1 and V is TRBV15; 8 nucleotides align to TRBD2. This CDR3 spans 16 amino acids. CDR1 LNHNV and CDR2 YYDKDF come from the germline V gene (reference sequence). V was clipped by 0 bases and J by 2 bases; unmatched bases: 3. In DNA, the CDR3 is TGTGCCACCAGCAGAGAGGCACTAGCGGCCTACAATGAGCAGTTCTTC. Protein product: CATSREALAAYNEQFF.

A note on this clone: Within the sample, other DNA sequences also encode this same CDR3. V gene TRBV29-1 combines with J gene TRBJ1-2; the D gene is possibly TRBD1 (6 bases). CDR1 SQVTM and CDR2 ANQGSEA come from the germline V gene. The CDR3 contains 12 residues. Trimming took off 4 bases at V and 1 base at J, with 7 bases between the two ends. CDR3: CSVVQGNYGYTF. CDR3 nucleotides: TGCAGCGTTGTACAGGGTAACTATGGCTACACCTTC.

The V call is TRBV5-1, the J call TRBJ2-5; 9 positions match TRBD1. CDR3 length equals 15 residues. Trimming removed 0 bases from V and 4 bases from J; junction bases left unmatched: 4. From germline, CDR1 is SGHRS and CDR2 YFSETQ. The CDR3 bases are TGCGCCAGCAGCTTGGGGGGACAGGGAACAGAGACCCAGTACTTC. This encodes CASSLGGQGTETQYF.

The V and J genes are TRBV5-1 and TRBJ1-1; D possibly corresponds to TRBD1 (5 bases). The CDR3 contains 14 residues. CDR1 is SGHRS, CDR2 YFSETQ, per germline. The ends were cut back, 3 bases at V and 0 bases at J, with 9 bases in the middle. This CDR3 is CASSSGYMNTEAFF. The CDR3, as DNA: TGCGCCAGCAGCTCAGGGTATATGAACACTGAAGCTTTCTTT.

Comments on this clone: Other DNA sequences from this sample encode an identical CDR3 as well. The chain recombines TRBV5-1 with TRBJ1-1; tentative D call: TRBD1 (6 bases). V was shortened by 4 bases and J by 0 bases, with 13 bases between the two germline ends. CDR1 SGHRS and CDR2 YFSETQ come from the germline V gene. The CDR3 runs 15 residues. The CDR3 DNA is TGCGCCAGCAGCCTAAAACAGGGACTGAACACTGAAGCTTTCTTT. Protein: CASSLKQGLNTEAFF.

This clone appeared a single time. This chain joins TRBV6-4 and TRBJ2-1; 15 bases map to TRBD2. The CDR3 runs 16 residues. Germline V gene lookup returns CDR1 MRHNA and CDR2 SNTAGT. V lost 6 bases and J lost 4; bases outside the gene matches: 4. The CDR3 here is CASRAGTSGGYNEQFF. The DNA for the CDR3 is TGTGCCAGCAGGGCCGGGACTAGCGGGGGGTACAATGAGCAGTTCTTC.

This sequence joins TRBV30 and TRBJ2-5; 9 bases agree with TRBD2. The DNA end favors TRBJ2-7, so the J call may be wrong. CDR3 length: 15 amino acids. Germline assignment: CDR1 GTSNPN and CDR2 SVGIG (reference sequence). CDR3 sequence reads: CAWSVLAGTYYEQYF. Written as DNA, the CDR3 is TGTGCCTGGAGTGTACTAGCGGGTACTTACTACGAGCAGTACTTC.

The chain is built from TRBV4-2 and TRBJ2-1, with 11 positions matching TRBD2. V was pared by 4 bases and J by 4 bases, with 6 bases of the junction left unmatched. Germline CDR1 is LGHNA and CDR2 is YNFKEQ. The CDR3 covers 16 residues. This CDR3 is CASSPTGLAVYNEQFF. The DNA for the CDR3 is TGTGCCAGCAGCCCCACGGGACTAGCGGTTTACAATGAGCAGTTCTTC.

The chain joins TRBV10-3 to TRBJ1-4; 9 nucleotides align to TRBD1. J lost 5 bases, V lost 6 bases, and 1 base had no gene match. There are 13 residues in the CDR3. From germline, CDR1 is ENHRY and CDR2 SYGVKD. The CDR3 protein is CAIRGQGNEKLFF. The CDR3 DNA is TGTGCCATCAGGGGACAGGGAAATGAAAAACTGTTTTTT.

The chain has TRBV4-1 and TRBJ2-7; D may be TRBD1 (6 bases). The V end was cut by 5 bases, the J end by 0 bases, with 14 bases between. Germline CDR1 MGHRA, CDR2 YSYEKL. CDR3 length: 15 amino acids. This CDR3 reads CASSTRDNPSYEQYF. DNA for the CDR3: TGCGCCAGCAGCACCCGGGACAACCCCTCCTACGAGCAGTACTTC.

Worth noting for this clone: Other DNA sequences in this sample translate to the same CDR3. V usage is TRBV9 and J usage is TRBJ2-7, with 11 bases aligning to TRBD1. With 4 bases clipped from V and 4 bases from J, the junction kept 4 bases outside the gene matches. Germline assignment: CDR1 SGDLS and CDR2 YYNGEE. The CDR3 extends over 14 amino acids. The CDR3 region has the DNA TGTGCCAGCAGCCCCGGGGACAGGGGGTACGAGCAGTACTTC. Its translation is CASSPGDRGYEQYF.

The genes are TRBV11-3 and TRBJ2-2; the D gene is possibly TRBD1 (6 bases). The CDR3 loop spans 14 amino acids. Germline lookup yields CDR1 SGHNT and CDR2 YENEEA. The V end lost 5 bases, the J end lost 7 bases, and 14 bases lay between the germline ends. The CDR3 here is CASSVYRVGGELFF. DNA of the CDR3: TGTGCCAGCAGCGTATACAGGGTGGGCGGGGAGCTGTTTTTT.

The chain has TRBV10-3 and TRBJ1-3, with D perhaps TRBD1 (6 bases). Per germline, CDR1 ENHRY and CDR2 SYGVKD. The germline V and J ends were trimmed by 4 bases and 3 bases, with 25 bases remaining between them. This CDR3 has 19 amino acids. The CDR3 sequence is CAISVYLKQGAASGNTIYF. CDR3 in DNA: TGTGCCATCAGTGTATACTTAAAACAGGGCGCGGCGAGTGGAAACACCATATATTTT.

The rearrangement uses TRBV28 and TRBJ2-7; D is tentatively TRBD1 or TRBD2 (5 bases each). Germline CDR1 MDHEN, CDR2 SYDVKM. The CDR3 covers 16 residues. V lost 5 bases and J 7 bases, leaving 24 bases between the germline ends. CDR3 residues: CASSPPTGPSYVEQYF. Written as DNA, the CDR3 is TGTGCCAGCAGTCCCCCTACGGGACCGAGCTACGTGGAGCAGTACTTC.